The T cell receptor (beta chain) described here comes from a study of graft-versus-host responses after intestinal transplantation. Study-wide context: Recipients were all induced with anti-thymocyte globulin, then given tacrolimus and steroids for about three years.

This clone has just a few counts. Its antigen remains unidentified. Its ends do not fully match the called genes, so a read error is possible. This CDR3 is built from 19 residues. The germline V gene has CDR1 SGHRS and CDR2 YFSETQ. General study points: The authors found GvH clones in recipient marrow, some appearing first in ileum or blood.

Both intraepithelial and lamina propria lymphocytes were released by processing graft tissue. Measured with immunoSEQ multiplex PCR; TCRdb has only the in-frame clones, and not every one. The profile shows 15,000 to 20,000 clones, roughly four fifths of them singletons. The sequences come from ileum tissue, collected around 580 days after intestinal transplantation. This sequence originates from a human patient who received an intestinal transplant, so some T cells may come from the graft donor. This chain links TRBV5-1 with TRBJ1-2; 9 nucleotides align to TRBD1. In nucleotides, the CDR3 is TGCGCCCGCAGCTTGGCTGGGCGGCCCATTACAGGGGGCGCGGGGGGCTACACCTTC. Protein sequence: CARSLAGRPITGGAGGYTF.